This T cell receptor beta chain was identified in a study of graft-versus-host responses after intestinal transplantation. Study details: Grafts that recipients had were multivisceral, liver-intestinal, or isolated intestinal transplants. Among the recipients, all got anti-thymocyte globulin induction and then tacrolimus and steroids for roughly three years. Study-level points and caveats: Allografts of one patient group, those with graft-donor T cell macrochimerism, had high graft-versus-host to host-versus-graft clonal ratios. GvH clones were identified in recipient marrow, with some first appearing in ileum or blood.

On this clone: Its specificity is unknown.

The data were produced by immunoSEQ multiplex PCR, yet TCRdb's version contains in-frame clones alone and is incomplete. Seen here are approximately 92,000 clones, over 80% observed once, and the top ten hold 6%. Germline V gene sequence: CDR1 SQVTM, CDR2 ANQGSEA. Unmatched junction bases numbered 3, after V lost 6 bases and J lost 1 base. The CDR3 contains 12 residues. The source was unstimulated CD8+ T cells sorted from spleen or lymph node cells, collected before intestinal transplant. The V gene is TRBV29-1, the J gene TRBJ2-7; 7 nucleotides align to TRBD1. The receptor was isolated from a human donor who received an intestinal transplant. The CDR3 DNA sequence: TGCAGCGTAGAGGACAGGTCCTACGAGCAGTACTTC. Amino acids: CSVEDRSYEQYF.